Listed below are T cell receptor beta chains from one sample, sequenced in a study of blood T cell repertoires in COVID-19. The data were produced by immunoSEQ multiplex PCR, yet TCRdb's version contains in-frame clones alone and is incomplete. The sample has 50,000 to 55,000 clones, around nine tenths seen once. The sample consisted of peripheral blood. Receptor source: a man between 50 and 59 years old with acute or convalescent COVID-19. CDR3s include the opening cysteine and the closing phenylalanine or tryptophan. A D gene is named only where the DNA matches it firmly. The listing skips clone size in some rows; elsewhere it reads once, few, many or a size class.

j_gene	abundance	d_gene	v_gene	CDR3aa	CDR3nt
TRBJ2-1	NA	NA	TRBV6-5	CASSLSGSSYNEQFF	TGTGCCAGCAGTTTGAGCGGTAGCTCCTACAATGAGCAGTTCTTC
TRBJ2-2	once	NA	TRBV5-4	CASSLVGGSNTGELFF	TGTGCCAGCAGCCTAGTCGGCGGATCGAACACCGGGGAGCTGTTTTTT
TRBJ1-1	NA	NA	TRBV19	CATSGPMNTEAFF	TGTGCCACCAGTGGTCCGATGAACACTGAAGCTTTCTTT
TRBJ2-7	NA	NA	TRBV28	CASNPPAGQDEQYF	TGTGCCAGCAATCCGCCGGCAGGGCAGGACGAGCAGTACTTC
TRBJ1-5	NA	TRBD1	TRBV15	CATSRDRGLNQPQHF	TGTGCCACCAGCAGAGACAGGGGGCTCAATCAGCCCCAGCATTTT
TRBJ2-2	NA	TRBD2	TRBV4-1	CASSQVREGRGELFF	TGCGCCAGCAGCCAAGTTCGGGAGGGCCGCGGGGAGCTGTTTTTT
TRBJ1-2	NA	NA	TRBV5-6	CASSLTGRYNYGYTF	TGTGCCAGCAGCTTAACAGGGAGATATAACTATGGCTACACCTTC
TRBJ2-7	NA	TRBD2	TRBV6-5	CASQRTSTYEQYF	TGTGCCAGCCAACGGACTAGTACCTACGAGCAGTACTTC
TRBJ1-1	NA	NA	TRBV6-6	CASTPAGISTEAFF	TGTGCCAGCACTCCCGCGGGGATTAGCACTGAAGCTTTCTTT
TRBJ2-3	NA	TRBD2	TRBV19	CASTLGVGGSKTDTQYF	TGTGCCAGTACCCTCGGGGTAGGCGGGAGTAAAACAGATACGCAGTATTTT
TRBJ1-1	NA	TRBD1	TRBV6-1	CASSDVDRGGDTEAFF	TGTGCCAGCAGTGATGTGGACAGGGGAGGGGACACTGAAGCTTTCTTT
TRBJ1-2	NA	NA	TRBV24-1	CATPPIYGYTF	TGTGCCACCCCCCCCATTTATGGCTACACCTTC
TRBJ2-3	NA	TRBD1	TRBV19	CASTDRGRGDTQYF	TGTGCCAGCACCGACAGGGGTCGAGGGGATACGCAGTATTTT
TRBJ1-3	NA	NA	TRBV19	CAIYSGNTIYF	TGTGCCATCTACTCTGGAAACACCATATATTTT
TRBJ1-2	once	TRBD1	TRBV19	CASSPTGTNYGYTF	TGTGCCAGTAGTCCGACAGGGACCAACTATGGCTACACCTTC
TRBJ2-5	NA	TRBD1	TRBV5-1	CASSLAPQGAETQYF	TGCGCCAGCAGCTTGGCCCCGCAGGGGGCAGAGACCCAGTACTTC
TRBJ1-2	NA	NA	TRBV5-6	CASTPAGKGVYGYTF	TGTGCCAGCACCCCAGCAGGGAAAGGGGTCTATGGCTACACCTTC
TRBJ1-6	once	NA	TRBV4-1	CASSPAGWSYNSPLHF	TGCGCCAGCAGCCCAGCGGGTTGGTCCTATAATTCACCCCTCCACTTT
TRBJ1-2	NA	TRBD1	TRBV28	CASSHRGIGLYGYTF	TGTGCCAGCAGTCACAGGGGAATAGGCCTCTATGGCTACACCTTC
TRBJ2-1	NA	TRBD1	TRBV7-7	CASSLGTGELYNEQFF	TGTGCTAGCAGCTTAGGGACAGGGGAGCTCTACAATGAGCAGTTCTTC
TRBJ1-1	NA	TRBD1	TRBV11-1	CASSYDATGVTEAFF	TGTGCCAGCAGCTACGACGCGACAGGGGTCACTGAAGCTTTCTTT
TRBJ2-7	NA	NA	TRBV30	CAWSLTREQYF	TGTGCCTGGAGTCTTACACGCGAGCAGTACTTC
TRBJ1-2	NA	NA	TRBV11-2	CASSLDVVANGYTF	TGTGCCAGCAGCTTAGATGTGGTTGCGAATGGCTACACCTTC
TRBJ2-1	NA	NA	TRBV19	CASSPYSGPYNEQFF	TGTGCCAGTAGTCCTTACAGCGGACCCTACAATGAGCAGTTCTTC
TRBJ1-2	few	NA	TRBV24-1	CATSDGVDYGYTF	TGTGCCACCAGTGATGGAGTGGACTATGGCTACACCTTC
TRBJ2-3	NA	NA	TRBV5-6	CASSLSEGARDTQYF	TGTGCCAGCAGCTTGTCGGAGGGGGCCAGAGATACGCAGTATTTT
TRBJ2-5	once	NA	TRBV28	CASGHGIGETQYF	TGTGCCAGCGGCCACGGGATAGGAGAGACCCAGTACTTC
TRBJ1-2	NA	NA	TRBV11-2	CASSFLHPQGRVAYTF	TGTGCCAGCAGCTTCTTACACCCCCAGGGAAGGGTTGCCTACACCTTC
TRBJ2-1	NA	TRBD2	TRBV7-3	CASSRSSGEIEQFF	TGTGCCAGCAGCCGAAGTAGCGGGGAAATTGAGCAGTTCTTC
TRBJ2-5	once	TRBD2	TRBV5-1	CASSWVGLAGASGYQETQYF	TGCGCCAGCAGCTGGGTTGGACTAGCGGGGGCCTCCGGGTACCAAGAGACCCAGTACTTC
TRBJ2-6	NA	NA	TRBV5-5	CASSLWHSPSGANVLTF	TGTGCCAGCAGCCTCTGGCACAGTCCTTCTGGGGCCAACGTCCTGACTTTC
TRBJ1-5	NA	NA	TRBV6-5	CASSYLGQPQHF	TGTGCCAGCAGTTATTTGGGCCAGCCCCAGCATTTT
TRBJ2-5	NA	TRBD1	TRBV5-6	CASSQGALGTQYF	TGTGCCAGCAGCCAGGGGGCGTTAGGGACCCAGTACTTC